The 18 T cell receptor beta chains below come from one sample, sequenced in a study of T cells in Graves' hyperthyroidism and ophthalmopathy. TCR beta CDR3 regions were amplified from RNA transcripts. Primed by the HTBI set, a first-round RT-PCR was run on the TCR CDR3. TCRdb called the multiplex PCR reads again in MiXCR, with one record for every CDR3 protein. The table includes about 250,000 distinct CDR3 sequences, 13% to 15% detected once. Sequencing was carried out using blood. Receptors originate from a woman in her fifties or sixties with Graves' hyperthyroidism that later progressed to Graves' ophthalmopathy.

The V and J genes are TRBV20-1 and TRBJ1-1, with a tentative D call TRBD1 (5 bases). V was clipped by 0 bases and J by 5 bases, with 13 bases between them. This CDR3 contains 14 residues. Germline CDR1 and CDR2: DFQATT and SNEGSKA (reference sequence). As DNA, the CDR3 is TGCAGTGCTAGAGATATGGGGGTACCTACTGAAGCTTTCTTT. Translated, it gives CSARDMGVPTEAFF.

Ten or more counts support this clonotype. The chain combines TRBV12-3 or TRBV12-4 with TRBJ1-1; 8 bases fit TRBD1. J was trimmed by 5 bases and V by 7 bases; bases with no gene match: 6. The CDR3 sequence is 13 residues long. DNA of the CDR3: TGTGCCAGCATTCTAACAGGGGGGACTGAAGCTTTCTTT. Translation gives CASILTGGTEAFF.

In the case of this clonotype: A read error may be the cause here, since a much bigger clone is one base away. V usage is TRBV20-1 and J usage is TRBJ1-5; no clear D. Germline V gene lookup returns CDR1 DFQATT and CDR2 SNEGSKA (reference sequence). CDR3 length: 13 residues. V was clipped by 1 base and J by 0 bases, with 4 bases between them. The CDR3 nucleotides are TGCAGTGCTAGAGCAGATAGCAATCAGCCCCAGCATTTT. Its translation: CSARADSNQPQHF.

This clonotype was counted at least ten times. The J gene is TRBJ1-1, the V gene TRBV5-1, with 7 bases lining up with TRBD1. The junction had 11 bases not matched to a gene; V was cut back by 0 bases and J by 9 bases. Looked up from germline, CDR1 is SGHRS and CDR2 is YFSETQ. This CDR3 is 15 amino acids long. Here the CDR3 reads CASSLATGTPMKAFF. CDR3 nucleotides: TGCGCCAGCAGCTTGGCGACAGGGACCCCCATGAAAGCTTTCTTT.

This clonotype appeared many times. The rearrangement joins TRBV7-8 to TRBJ2-1; D not resolved. CDR1 and CDR2 (germline): SGHVS, FQNEAQ. V gave up 3 bases and J gave up 8 bases, with 5 bases separating them. The CDR3 runs to 11 residues. The CDR3 reads CASSFWDEQFF. The CDR3 bases are TGTGCCAGCAGCTTCTGGGATGAGCAGTTCTTC.

This clonotype was observed many times. This chain links TRBV2 with TRBJ2-7; a possible D gene is TRBD2 (5 bases). Per germline, CDR1 SNHLY and CDR2 FYNNEI. The length of the CDR3 is 11 residues. Trimming pared 7 bases from V and 4 bases from J, leaving 8 bases between. The CDR3 is CASKEGYEQYF. Written as DNA, the CDR3 is TGTGCCAGCAAAGAGGGATACGAGCAGTACTTC.

This clonotype occurred many times. The rearrangement joins TRBV19 to TRBJ2-3; 13 positions match TRBD2. With V trimmed by 0 bases and J by 4 bases, 4 bases remained unmatched. Germline V gene data show CDR1 as LNHDA and CDR2 as SQIVND (reference sequence). The CDR3 runs 17 residues. CDR3 sequence (DNA): TGTGCCAGTAGTATAGACGGACTAGCGGGAGTTGCAGATACGCAGTATTTT. The encoded protein is CASSIDGLAGVADTQYF.

V gene TRBV5-6 combines with J gene TRBJ1-3; D ambiguous. The V gene lost 6 bases and the J gene lost 1 base, with 8 bases spanning the gap. The length of the CDR3 is 13 residues. Per germline, CDR1 SGHDT and CDR2 YYEEEE. DNA for the CDR3: TGTGCCAGCAATTTCGGGTCTGGAAACACCATATATTTT. Amino acids: CASNFGSGNTIYF.

This clonotype was found a few times. V and J are TRBV6-1 and TRBJ1-3; D is unclear. Looked up from germline, CDR1 is MNHNS and CDR2 is SASEGT. The CDR3 sequence is 18 residues long. The germline V and J ends were trimmed by 5 bases and 0 bases, with 20 bases remaining between them. This CDR3 is CASSFSTGGPVSGNTIYF. Here the CDR3 DNA reads TGTGCCAGCAGTTTCTCCACGGGCGGGCCCGTCTCTGGAAACACCATATATTTT.

The chain recombines TRBV9 with TRBJ1-3; no clear D gene. Trimming cost V 1 base and J 4 bases, with 12 bases left between them. This CDR3 has 15 amino acids. CDR1 is SGDLS, CDR2 YYNGEE, per germline. The CDR3 reads CASSVTPSVGNTIYF. Here the CDR3 DNA reads TGTGCCAGCAGCGTAACCCCTTCAGTGGGAAACACCATATATTTT.

The table lists this clonotype with a few counts. This may come from a read error, since a much larger clone is one base off. The gene calls are TRBV3-1 and TRBJ1-1; D call uncertain. The CDR3 length is 11 residues. Germline values: CDR1 LGHDT, CDR2 YNNKEL (reference sequence). The CDR3 nucleotides are TGTGCCGGCAGCACGGCCAGTGAAGCTTTCTTT. Protein product: CAGSTASEAFF.

This clonotype appeared a few times. This chain joins TRBV9 and TRBJ2-3; 7 bases are a match to TRBD2. V dropped 3 bases and J dropped 3; count of bases not matched to a gene: 7. Per germline, CDR1 SGDLS and CDR2 YYNGEE. The CDR3 length is 15 residues. CDR3 loop: CASSAGGSQTDTQYF. DNA of the CDR3: TGTGCCAGCAGCGCCGGCGGGAGTCAAACAGATACGCAGTATTTT.

This clonotype was counted ten times or more. The genes are TRBV12-3 or TRBV12-4 and TRBJ2-5; 13 bases line up with TRBD2. The CDR3 is made up of 15 amino acids. V was pared by 3 bases and J by 5 bases, with 3 bases of the junction left unmatched. Here the CDR3 reads CASSLGLAGIETQYF. The CDR3 DNA sequence: TGTGCCAGCAGTTTGGGACTAGCGGGAATCGAGACCCAGTACTTC.

The sample holds a few counts of this clonotype. The V gene is TRBV20-1, the J gene TRBJ1-2, with 10 nucleotides matching TRBD1. V lost 4 bases, J lost 3 bases, and 5 bases stayed unmatched. The CDR3 length is 14 residues. From germline, CDR1 is DFQATT and CDR2 SNEGSKA (reference sequence). This CDR3 reads CSAKKTGGHYGYTF. The CDR3 DNA follows: TGCAGTGCTAAAAAGACAGGGGGCCACTATGGCTACACCTTC.

This clonotype occurred many times. The chain employs TRBV12-3 or TRBV12-4 and TRBJ2-2; 13 bases match TRBD2. Trimming removed 7 bases from V and 7 bases from J; junction bases left unmatched: 9. The CDR3 consists of 16 residues. DNA for the CDR3: TGTGCCAGCACCATAACTAGCGGGAGGGTTTTCGGGGAGCTGTTTTTT. Its translation: CASTITSGRVFGELFF.

This clonotype appeared many times. This chain joins TRBV20-1 and TRBJ2-1; TRBD2 is a possible D gene (6 bases). Trimming removed 5 bases at V and 1 base at J, with 18 bases between. There are 16 residues in the CDR3. Germline assignment: CDR1 DFQATT and CDR2 SNEGSKA (reference sequence). Here the CDR3 DNA reads TGCAGTGCTTTCCACCGCTCGGGACTTTCCTACAATGAGCAGTTCTTC. This encodes CSAFHRSGLSYNEQFF.

The sample holds many counts of this clonotype. V gene TRBV12-3 or TRBV12-4 combines with J gene TRBJ1-1; possible D gene TRBD1, 5 bases. The CDR3 runs to 17 residues. Trimming pared 5 bases from V and 0 bases from J, leaving 19 bases between. The CDR3 spells CASSLQPGPTLNTEAFF. CDR3 sequence (DNA): TGTGCCAGCAGTCTCCAACCGGGGCCTACTTTGAACACTGAAGCTTTCTTT.

In this sample, this clonotype turned up many times. This chain uses TRBV20-1 with TRBJ2-7; 11 bases line up with TRBD2. Germline V gene data show CDR1 as DFQATT and CDR2 as SNEGSKA (reference sequence). The CDR3 extends over 18 amino acids. With 6 bases clipped from V and 3 bases from J, the junction kept 19 bases outside the gene matches. This chain's CDR3 is CSATPGGSLAGVRYEQYF. The CDR3 region has the DNA TGCAGTGCCACGCCCGGCGGCTCACTAGCGGGAGTCCGCTACGAGCAGTACTTC.